This record looks at one T cell receptor (beta chain) sequence and its context. This clonotype came up many times. Its antigen is still unknown. Base qualities were left out, and no much larger clone turns up one base away. CDR1 is given as SQVTM and CDR2 as ANQGSEA, both from the germline V gene. The junction shows trimming of 7 bases on V and 2 bases on J, plus 11 bases between the germline ends. The cysteine opens and the phenylalanine closes a CDR3 of 12 amino acids. Only the CDR3 part of the read is kept: 36 bases, read in frame from the first base. Ophthalmopathy patients were characterized by moderately to severely active disease, a Clinical Activity Score of at least 3, a NOSPECS grade of at least 4, and a disease duration under 3 months. Patients with other autoimmune diseases, uncontrolled infections, pregnancy or lactation were excluded from the study. Clinical symptoms, serum thyroxine, TRAb, thyroid ultrasound and orbital computed tomography formed the basis of the diagnosis. Ficoll-Paque density gradient centrifugation was used to isolate PBMCs from about 9 ml of fresh peripheral blood. Total RNA was extracted with Trizol reagent and quality-checked on an Agilent 2100 Bioanalyzer.

This record belongs to a study of Graves' ophthalmopathy and Graves' hyperthyroidism (dated by TCRdb to 2017 to 2018). At the level of the whole study: Peripheral blood was collected before any treatment was given, at the time of initial diagnosis. The study used signatures of the TCR beta repertoire to tell Graves' ophthalmopathy apart from Graves' hyperthyroidism and to predict which patients would progress to ophthalmopathy. For independent validation, a separate cohort was made up of approximately 18 hyperthyroidism patients plus 17 patients who later progressed from hyperthyroidism to ophthalmopathy. To explore V-J signatures that distinguish ophthalmopathy from hyperthyroidism, a discovery set of about a hundred patients was enrolled, made up of approximately 45 with ophthalmopathy and under 65 with stable hyperthyroidism. In total, around 140 blood samples were TCR-sequenced: under 45 ophthalmopathy, some 75 hyperthyroidism and some 17 hyperthyroidism-to-ophthalmopathy patients. After sampling, hyperthyroidism patients received methimazole starting at 30 mg daily, and ophthalmopathy patients received high-dose intravenous methylprednisolone. In more than five hyperthyroidism patients, the T-cell repertoires found in thyroid tissue were compared with those found in blood.

For repertoire sequencing, TCR beta CDR3 regions were amplified from RNA transcripts. HTBI primers and the Qiagen OneStep RT-PCR kit were used in a first-round RT-PCR, which was followed by a second-round multiplex PCR, size selection and purification. The libraries underwent paired-end sequencing with 100 bp reads on an Illumina HiSeq2000. In the authors' own workflow: SOAPnuke was used for read processing, and reads with adapters, uncalled bases, a mean Phred below 15, or no exact constant-primer or identifier match were discarded. High-quality paired reads were merged with COPE v1.2.5. Each unique nucleotide sequence was treated as a clonotype, and MiTCR v1.1 was used to align the clonotypes to the IMGT TRB V, D and J references. The analysis was limited to V-J combinations with a frequency above 0.0001, which together covered approximately 99% of repertoires. For each V-J combination, a TCR clonal expansion and chaos score was defined as the ratio of F50 clonal expansion to chaos observed in the TCRdist matrix. Welch's t-statistics and random forest were used to reduce the features to some 13 V-J combinations, which were then used as input to a naive Bayes classifier. The similarity between thyroid and blood repertoires was quantified using the Morisita-Horn index. TCRdb cleaned the public reads at Q25 with fastp, built clones with MiXCR and kept in-frame beta chains. CDR3 protein duplicates are merged, each entry listing the most common genes and DNA. TCRdb, rather than the study authors, made the V and J calls. For this sample the table gives about 740,000 distinct CDR3 sequences, of which roughly 41% were detected only once. Of the sample, approximately 43% falls within the top ten clones.

Study-level results and caveats: In validation, the model predicted ophthalmopathy progression with less than 71% sensitivity and approximately 75% specificity; some twelve predicted patients were CT-confirmed with GO in a median of approximately 6.5 months. Sample size was not predetermined statistically, and investigators were not blinded to group allocation. Most of the expanded thyroid clonotypes with a frequency above 0.001 were also detected in blood, and it was suggested that the thyroid immune response may be reflected by blood repertoires. Ophthalmopathy was separated from stable hyperthyroidism by the 13-signature model with just under 90% sensitivity and around 81% specificity in cross-validation and with 80%/75% in the test set.

The chain couples TRBV29-1 to TRBJ1-2, and possibly TRBD1, on 6 matching bases. The material sequenced was peripheral blood. This receptor was identified in an adult man with Graves' ophthalmopathy. CDR3 loop: CSAGDRNYGYTF. The bases read TGCAGCGCCGGAGACAGGAACTATGGCTACACCTTC.